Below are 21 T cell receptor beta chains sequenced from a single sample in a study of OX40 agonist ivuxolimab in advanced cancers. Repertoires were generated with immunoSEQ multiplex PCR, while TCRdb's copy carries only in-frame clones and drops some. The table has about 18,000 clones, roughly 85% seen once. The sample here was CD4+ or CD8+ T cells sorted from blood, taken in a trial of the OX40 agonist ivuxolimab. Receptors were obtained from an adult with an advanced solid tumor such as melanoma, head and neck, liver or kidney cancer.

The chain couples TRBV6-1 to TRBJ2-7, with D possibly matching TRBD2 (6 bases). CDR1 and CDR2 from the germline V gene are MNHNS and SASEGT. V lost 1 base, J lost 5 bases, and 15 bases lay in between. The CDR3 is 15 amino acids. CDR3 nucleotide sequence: TGTGCCAGCAGTGAAGGTATAGGGGAGGTAGACGAGCAGTACTTC. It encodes CASSEGIGEVDEQYF.

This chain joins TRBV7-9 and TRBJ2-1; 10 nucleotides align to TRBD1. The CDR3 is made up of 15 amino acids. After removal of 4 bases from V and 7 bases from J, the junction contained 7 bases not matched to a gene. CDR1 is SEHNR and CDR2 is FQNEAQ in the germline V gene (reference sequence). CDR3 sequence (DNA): TGTGCCAGCAGCTCTCCGGGACAGGGGAATAATGAGCAGTTCTTC. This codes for CASSSPGQGNNEQFF. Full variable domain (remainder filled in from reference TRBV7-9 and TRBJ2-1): DTGVSQNPRHKITKRGQNVTFRCDPISEHNRLYWYRQTLGQGPEFLTYFQNEAQLEKSRLLSDRFSAERPKGSFSTLEIQRTEQGDSAMYLCASSSPGQGNNEQFFGPGTRLTVL.

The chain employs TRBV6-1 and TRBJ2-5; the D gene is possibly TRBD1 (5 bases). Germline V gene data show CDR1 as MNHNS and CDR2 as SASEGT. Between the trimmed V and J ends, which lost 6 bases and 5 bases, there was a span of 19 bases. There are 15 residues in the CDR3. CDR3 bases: TGTGCCAGCAGCGGAACCCTTACAGGAGCGGAGACCCAGTACTTC. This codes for CASSGTLTGAETQYF.

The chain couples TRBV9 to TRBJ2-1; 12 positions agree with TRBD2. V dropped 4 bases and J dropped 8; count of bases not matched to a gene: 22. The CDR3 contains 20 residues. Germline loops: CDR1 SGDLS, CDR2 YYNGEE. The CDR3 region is CASSSQTSGGPSSAGHEQFF. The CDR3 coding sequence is TGTGCCAGCAGCTCTCAGACTAGCGGGGGCCCCTCATCAGCCGGGCATGAGCAGTTCTTC.

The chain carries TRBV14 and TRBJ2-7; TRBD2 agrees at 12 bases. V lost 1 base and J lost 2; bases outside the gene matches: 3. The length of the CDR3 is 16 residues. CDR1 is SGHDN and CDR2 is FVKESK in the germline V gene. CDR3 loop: CASSQVTSGRTYEQYF. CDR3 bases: TGTGCCAGCAGCCAAGTCACTAGCGGGAGGACCTACGAGCAGTACTTC.

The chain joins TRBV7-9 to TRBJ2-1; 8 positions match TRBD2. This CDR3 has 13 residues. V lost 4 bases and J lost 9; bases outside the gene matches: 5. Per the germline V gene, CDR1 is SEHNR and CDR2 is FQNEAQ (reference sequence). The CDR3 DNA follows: TGTGCCAGCAGCTGGGTCGGGGGGGGTGAGCAGTTCTTC. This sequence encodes CASSWVGGGEQFF.

Here the CDR3 reads CASSSLPRARDTEAFF. The CDR3 nucleotides are TGTGCCAGCAGCTCCCTCCCACGGGCCCGGGACACTGAAGCTTTCTTT. V gene TRBV11-2 combines with J gene TRBJ1-1; D is ambiguous. There are 16 residues in the CDR3. Germline V gene data show CDR1 as SGHAT and CDR2 as FQNNGV. Trimming removed 4 bases from V and 3 bases from J, with 18 bases in between.

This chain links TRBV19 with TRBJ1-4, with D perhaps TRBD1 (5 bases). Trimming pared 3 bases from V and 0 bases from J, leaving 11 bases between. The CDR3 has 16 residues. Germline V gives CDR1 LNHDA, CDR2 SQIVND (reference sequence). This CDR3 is CASSMTATATNEKLFF. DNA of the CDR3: TGTGCCAGTAGTATGACAGCTACTGCAACTAATGAAAAACTGTTTTTT.

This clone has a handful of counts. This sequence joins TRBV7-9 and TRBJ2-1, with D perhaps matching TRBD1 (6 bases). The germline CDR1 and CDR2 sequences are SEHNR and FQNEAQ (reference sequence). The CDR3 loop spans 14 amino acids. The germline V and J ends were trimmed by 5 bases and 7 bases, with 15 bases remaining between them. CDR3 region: CASSGSTGGNEQFF. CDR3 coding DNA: TGTGCCAGCAGCGGGTCGACAGGTGGAAATGAGCAGTTCTTC. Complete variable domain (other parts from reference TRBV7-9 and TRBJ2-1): DTGVSQNPRHKITKRGQNVTFRCDPISEHNRLYWYRQTLGQGPEFLTYFQNEAQLEKSRLLSDRFSAERPKGSFSTLEIQRTEQGDSAMYLCASSGSTGGNEQFFGPGTRLTVL.

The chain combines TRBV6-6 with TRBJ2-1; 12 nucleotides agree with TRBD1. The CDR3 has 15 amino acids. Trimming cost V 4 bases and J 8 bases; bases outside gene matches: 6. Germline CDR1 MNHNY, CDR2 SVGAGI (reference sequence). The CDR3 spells CASSSTGTGGYEQFF. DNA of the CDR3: TGTGCCAGCAGTTCCACCGGGACAGGGGGCTATGAGCAGTTCTTC.

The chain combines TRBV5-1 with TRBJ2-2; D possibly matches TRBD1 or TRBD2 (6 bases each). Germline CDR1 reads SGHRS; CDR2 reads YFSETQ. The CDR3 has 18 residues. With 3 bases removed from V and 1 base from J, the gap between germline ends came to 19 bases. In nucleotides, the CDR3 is TGCGCCAGCAGCTCAGGCCATACCGGGGGCGAGAACACCGGGGAGCTGTTTTTT. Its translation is CASSSGHTGGENTGELFF.

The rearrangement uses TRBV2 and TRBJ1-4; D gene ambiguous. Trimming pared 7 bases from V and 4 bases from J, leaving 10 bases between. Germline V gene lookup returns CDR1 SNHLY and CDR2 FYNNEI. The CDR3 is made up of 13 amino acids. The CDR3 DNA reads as TGTGCCAGCACCGTTGACGGTAATGAAAAACTGTTTTTT. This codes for CASTVDGNEKLFF.

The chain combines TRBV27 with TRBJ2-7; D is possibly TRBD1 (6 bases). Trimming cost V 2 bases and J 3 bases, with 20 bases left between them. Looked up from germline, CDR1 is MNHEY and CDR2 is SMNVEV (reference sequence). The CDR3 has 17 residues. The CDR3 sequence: CASSLGFGQGHLYEQYF. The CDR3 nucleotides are TGTGCCAGCAGTTTAGGATTTGGGCAGGGGCACCTCTACGAGCAGTACTTC.

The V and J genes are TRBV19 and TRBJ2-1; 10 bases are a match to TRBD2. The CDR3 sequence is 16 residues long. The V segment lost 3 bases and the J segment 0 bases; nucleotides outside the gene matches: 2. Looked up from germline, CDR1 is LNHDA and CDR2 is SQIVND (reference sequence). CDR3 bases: TGTGCCAGTAGTATGCTAGCGGGGGCCTCCTACAATGAGCAGTTCTTC. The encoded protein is CASSMLAGASYNEQFF.

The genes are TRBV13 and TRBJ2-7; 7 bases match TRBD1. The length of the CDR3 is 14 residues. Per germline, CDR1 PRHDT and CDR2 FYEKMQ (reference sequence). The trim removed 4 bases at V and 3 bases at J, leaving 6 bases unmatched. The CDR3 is CASSSGQVRYEQYF. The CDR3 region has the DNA TGTGCCAGCAGCTCAGGACAGGTCCGCTACGAGCAGTACTTC. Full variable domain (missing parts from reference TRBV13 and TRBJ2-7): AAGVIQSPRHLIKEKRETATLKCYPIPRHDTVYWYQQGPGQDPQFLISFYEKMQSDKGSIPDRFSAQQFSDYHSELNMSSLELGDSALYFCASSSGQVRYEQYFGPGTRLTVT.

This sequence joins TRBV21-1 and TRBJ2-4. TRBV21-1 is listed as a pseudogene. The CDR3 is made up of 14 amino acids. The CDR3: CASSPGWFKNIQYF. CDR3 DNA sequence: TGTGCCAGCAGCCCCGGATGGTTCAAAAACATTCAGTACTTC.

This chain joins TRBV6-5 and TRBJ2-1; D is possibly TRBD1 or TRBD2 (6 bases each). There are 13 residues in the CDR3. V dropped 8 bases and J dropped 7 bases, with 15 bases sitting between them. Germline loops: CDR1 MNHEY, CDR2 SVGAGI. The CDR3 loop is CASSVPGANEQFF. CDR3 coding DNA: TGTGCCAGCTCAGTCCCGGGGGCAAATGAGCAGTTCTTC.

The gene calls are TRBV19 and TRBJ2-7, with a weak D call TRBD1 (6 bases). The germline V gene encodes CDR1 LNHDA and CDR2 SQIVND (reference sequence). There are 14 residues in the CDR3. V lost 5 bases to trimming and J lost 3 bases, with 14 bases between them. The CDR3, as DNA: TGTGCCAGTAGTGTCACGACAGGTTTCTACGAGCAGTACTTC. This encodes CASSVTTGFYEQYF.

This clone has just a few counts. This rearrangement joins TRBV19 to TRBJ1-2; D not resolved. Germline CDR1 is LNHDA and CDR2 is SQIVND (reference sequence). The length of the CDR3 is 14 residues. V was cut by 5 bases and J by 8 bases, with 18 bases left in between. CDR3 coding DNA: TGTGCCAGTAGTGCCTCCTCCGCCTGGAGGGGCTACACCTTC. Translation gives CASSASSAWRGYTF.

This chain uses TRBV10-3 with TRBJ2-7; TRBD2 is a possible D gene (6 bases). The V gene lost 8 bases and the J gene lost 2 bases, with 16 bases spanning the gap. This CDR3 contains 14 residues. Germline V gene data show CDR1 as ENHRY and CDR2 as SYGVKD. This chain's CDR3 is CAIRGKGNPYEQYF. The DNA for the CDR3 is TGTGCCATCCGGGGGAAGGGGAACCCCTACGAGCAGTACTTC.

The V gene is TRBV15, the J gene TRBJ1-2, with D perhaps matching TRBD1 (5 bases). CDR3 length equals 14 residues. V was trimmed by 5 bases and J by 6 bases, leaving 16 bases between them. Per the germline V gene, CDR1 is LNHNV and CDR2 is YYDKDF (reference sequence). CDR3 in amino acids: CATSPDTTSDGYTF. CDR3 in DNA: TGTGCCACCAGCCCGGACACGACATCCGATGGCTACACCTTC. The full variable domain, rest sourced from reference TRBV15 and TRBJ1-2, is DAMVIQNPRYQVTQFGKPVTLSCSQTLNHNVMYWYQQKSSQAPKLLFHYYDKDFNNEADTPDNFQSRRPNTSFCFLDIRSPGLGDTAMYLCATSPDTTSDGYTFGSGTRLTVV.